Listed here are 11 T cell receptor beta chains from one sample, sequenced in a study of T cells after yellow fever vaccination. Each CDR3 protein gets one entry after TCRdb re-called the 5' RACE reads with MiXCR. Of about 630,000 distinct CDR3 sequences in the sample, about 12% were seen once. The material sequenced was PBMCs, taken on the day of the yellow fever booster vaccination. The source is a man aged 25-45 years who received the YFV17D yellow fever vaccine.

The chain recombines TRBV7-2 with TRBJ2-5; the D gene is possibly TRBD2 (6 bases). V lost 6 bases to trimming and J lost 6 bases, with 17 bases between them. CDR1 is SGHTA and CDR2 is FQGNSA in the germline V gene. CDR3 size: 14 residues. This CDR3 reads CASSFSGIAKTQYF. The CDR3 nucleotides read TGTGCCAGCAGTTTTAGCGGTATCGCAAAGACCCAGTACTTC.

The chain is built from TRBV21-1 and TRBJ1-2; no check of the table's D call, TRBD1, against the DNA was made. TRBV21-1 is shown as a pseudogene. This CDR3 has 16 amino acids. CDR3 residues: CASRSGVRGSIYGYTF. In nucleotides, the CDR3 is TGTGCCAGCAGGTCAGGGGTCAGGGGGTCAATCTATGGCTACACCTTC.

As concerns this clonotype: Sequence at one end of the junction differs from germline and may be a read error. The V gene is TRBV7-2, the J gene TRBJ2-4, with TRBD2 matching 12 bases. Germline CDR1 and CDR2: SGHTA and FQGNSA. The CDR3 totals 11 residues. CDR3 in amino acids: CASRSSGRAEF. CDR3 nucleotides: TGTGCCAGCAGATCTAGCGGGAGGGCAGAATTC. The full variable domain, with the rest looked up from reference TRBV7-2 and TRBJ2-4, is GAGVSQSPSNKVTEKGKDVELRCDPISGHTALYWYRQSLGQGLEFLIYFQGNSAPDKSGLPSDRFSAERTGGSVSTLTIQRTQQEDSAVYLCASRSSGRAEFGAGTRLSVL.

The chain uses TRBV25-1 and TRBJ2-7; perhaps TRBD2 as D (6 bases). V was pared by 0 bases and J by 2 bases, with 11 bases between. The CDR3 spans 15 residues. The germline CDR1 and CDR2 sequences are MGHDK and SYGVNS. The CDR3 protein is CASSEYGGSTYEQYF. The CDR3 nucleotides read TGTGCCAGCAGTGAATATGGGGGGTCGACCTACGAGCAGTACTTC.

This clonotype was seen ten or more times. The chain uses TRBV5-4 and TRBJ2-7; perhaps TRBD2 as D (6 bases). The V end lost 4 bases, the J end lost 3 bases, and 14 bases lay between the germline ends. Germline V gives CDR1 SGHNT, CDR2 YYREEE (reference sequence). The CDR3 consists of 14 residues. The CDR3 DNA reads as TGTGCCAGCAGCCCGGGACTCGGGATCTACGAGCAGTACTTC. The encoded protein is CASSPGLGIYEQYF.

The rearrangement uses TRBV7-2 and TRBJ2-7, with a tentative D call TRBD2 (6 bases). The CDR3 consists of 13 residues. The V and J ends lost 5 bases and 2 bases respectively, with 10 bases between them. Germline assignment: CDR1 SGHTA and CDR2 FQGNSA. Here the CDR3 DNA reads TGTGCCAGCAGCCGGGACTTGACCTACGAGCAGTACTTC. This encodes CASSRDLTYEQYF. Combining the CDR3 with reference TRBV7-2 and TRBJ2-7 gives the whole variable domain GAGVSQSPSNKVTEKGKDVELRCDPISGHTALYWYRQSLGQGLEFLIYFQGNSAPDKSGLPSDRFSAERTGGSVSTLTIQRTQQEDSAVYLCASSRDLTYEQYFGPGTRLTVT.

The chain employs TRBV20-1 and TRBJ2-1, with D unresolved. V lost 6 bases and J lost 12, with 15 bases in between. CDR1 DFQATT and CDR2 SNEGSKA come from the germline V gene (reference sequence). The CDR3 loop spans 11 amino acids. The chain's CDR3 is CSALGPGWQFF. For the CDR3, the DNA is TGCAGTGCCCTCGGTCCGGGTTGGCAGTTCTTC.

This clonotype was detected only a few times. CDR3 sequence reads: CSARELTADTQYF. CDR3 sequence (DNA): TGCAGTGCTAGAGAGTTAACGGCAGATACGCAGTATTTT. This chain joins TRBV20-1 and TRBJ2-3; no clear D. This CDR3 has 13 amino acids. Between the trimmed V and J ends, which lost 0 bases and 4 bases, there was a span of 8 bases. Germline lookup yields CDR1 DFQATT and CDR2 SNEGSKA (reference sequence).

There are a few counts of this clonotype. The chain has TRBV6-2 or TRBV6-3 and TRBJ2-1; weak D call: TRBD2 (7 bases). Germline V gene lookup returns CDR1 MNHEY and CDR2 SVGEGT. There are 14 residues in the CDR3. Trimming pared 9 bases from V and 6 bases from J, leaving 18 bases between. CDR3 residues: CASSQRGGSNEQFF. DNA for the CDR3: TGTGCCAGTTCTCAAAGGGGGGGGTCCAATGAGCAGTTCTTC.

This clonotype is medium-sized in the sample. The chain uses TRBV7-3 and TRBJ2-2, with 7 bases fitting TRBD2. Trimming cost V 1 base and J 5 bases; bases outside gene matches: 10. Germline CDR1 reads SGHTA; CDR2 reads FQGTGA. The CDR3 contains 17 residues. The CDR3 loop is CASSLMAGDLATGELFF. The CDR3 DNA follows: TGTGCCAGCAGCTTAATGGCGGGAGATCTGGCTACCGGGGAGCTGTTTTTT.

The chain uses TRBV19 and TRBJ1-1; D remains unclear. V gave up 6 bases and J gave up 1 base, with 9 bases separating them. Germline V gives CDR1 LNHDA, CDR2 SQIVND (reference sequence). The CDR3 totals 13 residues. The CDR3 DNA follows: TGTGCCAGTAGGATCCCCTGGAACACTGAAGCTTTCTTT. It translates to CASRIPWNTEAFF.